This passage covers 28 T cell receptor beta chains from one sample sequenced in a study of beta chain features in type 1 diabetes. Investigators reverse transcribed all isolated RNA, so they sequenced expressed TCRB transcripts. Only in-frame clones appear in the TCRdb table, and some are missing; sequencing was by immunoSEQ multiplex PCR. The sample contains under 500,000 clones, over 25% of which appear only once. Sequenced input: naive CD4+ T cells from blood. The source is a young man in good health.

The V call is TRBV29-1, the J call TRBJ2-7; weak D call: TRBD2 (6 bases). V lost 3 bases to trimming and J lost 2 bases, with 11 bases between them. This CDR3 is 13 amino acids long. CDR1 SQVTM and CDR2 ANQGSEA come from the germline V gene. The DNA for the CDR3 is TGCAGCGTTGACGACGGGAGAACCTACGAGCAGTACTTC. Amino acids: CSVDDGRTYEQYF.

This chain joins TRBV5-4 and TRBJ2-7, with TRBD2 matching over 8 bases. Germline trimming cut 1 base from V and 5 bases from J; bases unmatched to any gene: 8. The CDR3 sequence is 15 residues long. Germline V gives CDR1 SGHNT, CDR2 YYREEE (reference sequence). CDR3 in amino acids: CASSLKGLAPDEQYF. The CDR3 nucleotides are TGTGCCAGCAGCTTGAAAGGACTAGCTCCGGACGAGCAGTACTTC.

CDR3 DNA: TGTGCCAGCAGGGCAGGGACAGCTAACGAGCAGTACTTC. Amino acid sequence: CASRAGTANEQYF. The V call is TRBV7-9, the J call TRBJ2-7, with 7 bases aligning to TRBD1. The CDR3 covers 13 residues. Germline lookup yields CDR1 SEHNR and CDR2 FQNEAQ (reference sequence). V trimming: 6 bases; J trimming: 5 bases; junction bases outside the gene matches: 7.

J is TRBJ2-3 and V is TRBV11-2; D is unresolved. Germline CDR1 is SGHAT and CDR2 is FQNNGV. CDR3 size: 15 residues. The ends were cut back, 3 bases at V and 2 bases at J, with 12 bases in the middle. The CDR3 loop is CASSFTAGPTDTQYF. The CDR3 bases are TGTGCCAGCAGCTTTACCGCTGGTCCCACAGATACGCAGTATTTT.

There are a few counts of this clone. V is TRBV7-9 and J is TRBJ2-5; D is possibly TRBD1 (6 bases). V dropped 4 bases and J dropped 4 bases, with 13 bases sitting between them. The CDR3 contains 14 residues. Germline lookup yields CDR1 SEHNR and CDR2 FQNEAQ (reference sequence). The CDR3 loop reads CASSWTASLETQYF. For the CDR3, the DNA is TGTGCCAGCAGCTGGACAGCCAGCCTAGAGACCCAGTACTTC. Using reference TRBV7-9 and TRBJ2-5 for the parts outside the CDR3, the full variable domain is DTGVSQNPRHKITKRGQNVTFRCDPISEHNRLYWYRQTLGQGPEFLTYFQNEAQLEKSRLLSDRFSAERPKGSFSTLEIQRTEQGDSAMYLCASSWTASLETQYFGPGTRLLVL.

The chain combines TRBV7-8 with TRBJ2-1; 12 positions agree with TRBD1. The CDR3 is 16 residues long. The germline gives CDR1 SGHVS, CDR2 FQNEAQ. The junction had 9 bases not matched to a gene; V was cut back by 5 bases and J by 7 bases. The CDR3 is CASSVHRDRGPNEQFF. For the CDR3, the DNA is TGTGCCAGCAGCGTCCACCGGGACAGGGGGCCAAATGAGCAGTTCTTC.

V and J are TRBV30 and TRBJ2-7; 10 bases are shared with TRBD1. V trimming: 4 bases; J trimming: 0 bases; junction bases outside the gene matches: 6. CDR3 length equals 15 residues. Germline V gene data show CDR1 as GTSNPN and CDR2 as SVGIG (reference sequence). The CDR3 region is CAWIPDRGASYEQYF. In DNA form, the CDR3 reads TGTGCCTGGATCCCGGACAGGGGGGCCTCCTACGAGCAGTACTTC.

This chain links TRBV25-1 with TRBJ2-6; TRBD1 agrees at 8 bases. The V gene end was trimmed by 6 bases and the J gene end by 4 bases; junction bases not matched to a gene: 11. CDR1 and CDR2 from the germline V gene are MGHDK and SYGVNS. This CDR3 has 17 residues. The CDR3 DNA reads as TGTGCCAGCAGGGAGGGTTCGACAGGGGCCGGGGCCAACGTCCTGACTTTC. It is translated as CASREGSTGAGANVLTF.

The genes are TRBV28 and TRBJ2-4, with TRBD2 matching 8 bases. Germline V gene lookup returns CDR1 MDHEN and CDR2 SYDVKM. Trimming at V came to 5 bases and at J to 7 bases, leaving 7 bases not matched to a gene. The CDR3 totals 14 residues. The CDR3 coding sequence is TGTGCCAGCAGTGTGAATGTAGCGGGGAACATTCAGTACTTC. It encodes CASSVNVAGNIQYF.

This clone was detected only a few times. This rearrangement joins TRBV10-3 to TRBJ2-7, with 8 nucleotides matching TRBD1. V dropped 6 bases and J dropped 4; count of bases not matched to a gene: 5. Germline CDR1 is ENHRY and CDR2 is SYGVKD. The CDR3 covers 13 residues. CDR3 loop: CAISPTGEYEQYF. The CDR3 coding sequence is TGTGCCATCAGCCCGACAGGGGAATACGAGCAGTACTTC.

V usage is TRBV9 and J usage is TRBJ2-5; TRBD1 agrees at 9 bases. Germline loops: CDR1 SGDLS, CDR2 YYNGEE. J lost 5 bases, V lost 0 bases, and 8 bases had no gene match. CDR3 length: 16 residues. CDR3 in amino acids: CASSVDTGGKLETQYF. The CDR3 region has the DNA TGTGCCAGCAGCGTAGATACAGGGGGCAAACTGGAGACCCAGTACTTC.

The chain recombines TRBV6-1 with TRBJ1-1; D is perhaps TRBD1 (5 bases). CDR1 is MNHNS, CDR2 SASEGT, per germline. This CDR3 comprises 12 residues. The germline V and J ends were trimmed by 6 bases and 10 bases, with 15 bases remaining between them. CDR3 protein: CASRTAPKAAFF. The CDR3 DNA reads TGTGCCAGCAGGACAGCGCCGAAGGCAGCTTTCTTT.

This clone has only a few counts. This chain links TRBV29-1 with TRBJ2-1; 7 bases map to TRBD2. CDR1 SQVTM and CDR2 ANQGSEA come from the germline V gene. V was pared by 4 bases and J by 7 bases, with 10 bases of the junction left unmatched. The CDR3 runs 14 residues. The CDR3, as DNA: TGCAGCGTTGTAGCGGGCGGGGATTATAATGAGCAGTTCTTC. Its protein product is CSVVAGGDYNEQFF.

The rearrangement joins TRBV30 to TRBJ2-7, with D possibly matching TRBD2 (6 bases). This CDR3 is built from 11 residues. Trimming removed 3 bases from V and 6 bases from J, with 9 bases in between. Germline CDR1 reads GTSNPN; CDR2 reads SVGIG (reference sequence). The CDR3 region is CAWRQGGEQYF. The DNA for the CDR3 is TGTGCCTGGAGGCAGGGAGGCGAGCAGTACTTC. Full variable domain (outside the CDR3, taken from reference TRBV30 and TRBJ2-7): SQTIHQWPATLVQPVGSPLSLECTVEGTSNPNLYWYRQAAGRGLQLLFYSVGIGQISSEVPQNLSASRPQDRQFILSSKKLLLSDSGFYLCAWRQGGEQYFGPGTRLTVT.

This clone has more than one count but fewer than ten. This chain joins TRBV6-5 and TRBJ2-7; a possible D gene is TRBD1 (5 bases). CDR1 and CDR2 (germline): MNHEY, SVGAGI. V gave up 6 bases and J gave up 3 bases, with 15 bases separating them. The CDR3 spans 14 residues. This CDR3 reads CASSLSDQGYEQYF. The DNA of the CDR3 is TGTGCCAGCAGCCTTTCGGACCAGGGCTACGAGCAGTACTTC.

A remark on this clone: Distinct nucleotide sequences in the sample also encode this CDR3. V usage is TRBV30 and J usage is TRBJ1-2; the match to TRBD1 covers 7 bases. With V trimmed by 2 bases and J by 2 bases, 2 bases remained unmatched. Germline V gene lookup returns CDR1 GTSNPN and CDR2 SVGIG (reference sequence). The CDR3 sequence is 13 residues long. The chain's CDR3 is CAWSPDRNYGYTF. In DNA, the CDR3 is TGTGCCTGGAGTCCGGACAGGAACTATGGCTACACCTTC.

A remark on this clone: Other DNA sequences of this sample code for an identical CDR3. This chain joins TRBV5-1 and TRBJ2-5; D is perhaps TRBD1 (5 bases). V lost 2 bases, J lost 1 base, and 6 bases lay in between. The CDR3 is 13 residues long. Per the germline V gene, CDR1 is SGHRS and CDR2 is YFSETQ. The CDR3 nucleotides read TGCGCCAGCAGCTTTGGGGCCCAAGAGACCCAGTACTTC. It encodes CASSFGAQETQYF. Filled out from reference TRBV5-1 and TRBJ2-5, the complete variable domain reads KAGVTQTPRYLIKTRGQQVTLSCSPISGHRSVSWYQQTPGQGLQFLFEYFSETQRNKGNFPGRFSGRQFSNSRSEMNVSTLELGDSALYLCASSFGAQETQYFGPGTRLLVL.

The rearrangement joins TRBV29-1 to TRBJ1-4; 8 bases map to TRBD1. The J segment lost 8 bases and the V segment lost 7 bases, leaving 6 bases of the junction unmatched. The germline V gene has CDR1 SQVTM and CDR2 ANQGSEA. The CDR3 has 12 amino acids. The CDR3 loop is CSAYQGAEKLFF. The DNA for the CDR3 is TGCAGCGCATACCAGGGGGCGGAAAAACTGTTTTTT.

This clone was counted a few times. The chain has TRBV28 and TRBJ2-1, with D uncertain. Trimming removed 1 base at V and 3 bases at J, with 4 bases between. From germline, CDR1 is MDHEN and CDR2 SYDVKM. The CDR3 has 13 amino acids. The DNA for the CDR3 is TGTGCCAGCAGTTTATCCCGCTACAATGAGCAGTTCTTC. It yields the protein CASSLSRYNEQFF. The full variable domain, rest sourced from reference TRBV28 and TRBJ2-1, is DVKVTQSSRYLVKRTGEKVFLECVQDMDHENMFWYRQDPGLGLRLIYFSYDVKMKEKGDIPEGYSVSREKKERFSLILESASTNQTSMYLCASSLSRYNEQFFGPGTRLTVL.

This clone turned up a few times. This sequence joins TRBV25-1 and TRBJ2-2, with no clear D. Trimming pared 4 bases from V and 11 bases from J, leaving 14 bases between. CDR3 length equals 13 residues. The V gene's germline CDR1 is MGHDK and CDR2 SYGVNS. CDR3 sequence reads: CASSALEQSELFF. CDR3 DNA sequence: TGTGCCAGCAGTGCCCTGGAACAGTCCGAGCTGTTTTTT. Complete variable domain (other parts from reference TRBV25-1 and TRBJ2-2): EADIYQTPRYLVIGTGKKITLECSQTMGHDKMYWYQQDPGMELHLIHYSYGVNSTEKGDLSSESTVSRIRTEHFPLTLESARPSHTSQYLCASSALEQSELFFGEGSRLTVL.

The gene calls are TRBV6-1 and TRBJ1-3; D gene unclear. Trimming pared 4 bases from V and 6 bases from J, leaving 4 bases between. Germline V gene sequence: CDR1 MNHNS, CDR2 SASEGT. The CDR3 consists of 11 residues. The CDR3 nucleotides are TGTGCCAGCAGTGTGTCAAACACCATATATTTT. Its protein is CASSVSNTIYF.

This chain uses TRBV2 with TRBJ1-4; tentative D call: TRBD1 (5 bases). The CDR3 sequence is 12 residues long. Trimming took off 9 bases at V and 8 bases at J, with 13 bases between the two ends. Germline V lookup: CDR1 SNHLY, CDR2 FYNNEI. In DNA, the CDR3 is TGTGCCAGTTCAGGGAGGGACGAAAAACTGTTTTTT. Encoded protein: CASSGRDEKLFF. Full variable domain (outside the CDR3, taken from reference TRBV2 and TRBJ1-4): EPEVTQTPSHQVTQMGQEVILRCVPISNHLYFYWYRQILGQKVEFLVSFYNNEISEKSEIFDDQFSVERPDGSNFTLKIRSTKLEDSAMYFCASSGRDEKLFFGSGTQLSVL.

The chain employs TRBV7-8 and TRBJ1-1; a possible D gene is TRBD1 (5 bases). With 8 bases removed from V and 1 base from J, the gap between germline ends came to 20 bases. The germline gives CDR1 SGHVS, CDR2 FQNEAQ. The CDR3 spans 16 residues. This CDR3 is CASVYAGGWSNTEAFF. CDR3 sequence (DNA): TGTGCCAGCGTCTATGCCGGGGGGTGGTCGAACACTGAAGCTTTCTTT.

The chain employs TRBV4-1 and TRBJ2-1; 8 nucleotides match TRBD2. Germline V gene sequence: CDR1 MGHRA, CDR2 YSYEKL. Germline trimming cut 6 bases from V and 5 bases from J; bases unmatched to any gene: 9. There are 15 residues in the CDR3. CDR3 amino acids: CASSSAGEPHNEQFF. Here the CDR3 DNA reads TGCGCCAGCAGTTCAGCGGGAGAACCCCACAATGAGCAGTTCTTC.

This clone was counted between two and nine times. V is TRBV25-1 and J is TRBJ2-7; 9 nucleotides match TRBD1. CDR1 and CDR2 from the germline V gene are MGHDK and SYGVNS. After removal of 6 bases from V and 4 bases from J, the junction contained 4 bases not matched to a gene. The CDR3 loop spans 13 amino acids. CDR3 DNA: TGTGCCAGCAGAGACAGGGGGAGGTACGAGCAGTACTTC. It is translated as CASRDRGRYEQYF.

There are a few counts of this clone. Distinct nucleotide sequences in the sample also encode this CDR3. This chain joins TRBV30 and TRBJ1-5; weak D call: TRBD1 (5 bases). Trimming took 0 bases from V and 7 from J, leaving 10 bases between them. The CDR3 has 13 residues. Germline lookup yields CDR1 GTSNPN and CDR2 SVGIG (reference sequence). The CDR3 spells CAWSVRGIQPQHF. In nucleotides, the CDR3 is TGTGCCTGGAGTGTCCGGGGGATACAGCCCCAGCATTTT.

This clone occurred a few times. The J gene is TRBJ2-7, the V gene TRBV18; weak D call: TRBD2 (5 bases). In germline, CDR1 is KGHSH, CDR2 LQKENI. V was clipped by 5 bases and J by 3 bases, with 8 bases between them. This CDR3 comprises 12 residues. This CDR3 is CASSEADYEQYF. The CDR3 DNA follows: TGTGCCAGCTCAGAAGCGGACTACGAGCAGTACTTC.

This clone was picked up a small number of times. The V call is TRBV5-4, the J call TRBJ1-3, with 9 bases fitting TRBD1. Germline lookup yields CDR1 SGHNT and CDR2 YYREEE (reference sequence). V shed 1 base and J 2 bases; nucleotides not matched to a gene: 4. The CDR3 has 16 amino acids. The CDR3 protein is CASSLPGTGTGNTIYF. For the CDR3, the DNA is TGTGCCAGCAGCTTGCCGGGGACAGGGACTGGAAACACCATATATTTT.